The rows below give T cell receptor beta chains drawn from one sample of a study of vaccination effects on CD4 cells after COVID-19. Assay used: immunoSEQ multiplex PCR; TCRdb lists only in-frame clones, some missing. The sample yields approximately 74,000 clones, less than 75% seen once. Their recognized antigens are unknown. The sample here was CD4+ T cells from PBMCs cultured without peptide, taken after COVID-19 vaccination. The origin of the receptors is a human donor who received a COVID-19 vaccine. CDR3s include the opening cysteine and the closing phenylalanine or tryptophan.

TRBV6-5 CASRRTSGYGYTF
TRBV7-2 CASSLPQGTGNTIYF
TRBV7-2 CASSRETNTGELFF
TRBV2 CASSEGGSYNEQFF
TRBV6-2/TRBV6-3 CASSSPVKETQYF
TRBV19 CASTYRTGIAKNIQYF
TRBV30 CAGVAGGANTGELFF
TRBV6-1 CASSEGGWQGGGYTF
TRBV27 CASSSYGTGFNGYTF
TRBV10-2 CASSPWEAASTDTQYF
TRBV18 CASSVGTAETQYF
TRBV5-1 CASSFSTGGFVEAFF
TRBV19 CASSAQLRDQPQHF
TRBV6-5 CASSWEVNTEAFF
TRBV29-1 CSVATGLDIQYF
TRBV18 CASSPGQGGSPLHF
TRBV5-1 CASSFGQVADTQYF
TRBV11-1 CASSLYAISTGELFF
TRBV5-1 CASSLDSRRNYGYTF
TRBV28 CASTGAGSTNEKLFF
TRBV7-9 CASSSLGPGQGNIQYF
TRBV4-2 CASASGDRVNEQFF
TRBV24-1 CATSDGATGNYGYTF
TRBV5-5 CASSLTGSRGTF
TRBV7-9 CASSLGAGLGKNIQYF
TRBV6-5 CASGRDRSNQPQHF
TRBV18 CASSRRGGASGNEQFF
TRBV21-1 CAMHGGLEVVSNQPQHF
TRBV19 CASRDSRLNTEAFF
TRBV2 CASRAGVGETQYF
TRBV7-3 CASTTHGGKGGTDTQYF
TRBV7-3 CASSLYTQETQYF
TRBV29-1 CSVDSLQDTEAFF
TRBV6-5 CASSPGQGNYGYTF
TRBV5-1 CASSLRPRMSGGSTDTQYF
TRBV6-5 CASSLTGNRYGYTF
TRBV19 CASSIAQYYGYTF
TRBV18 CASSPPTGRETQYF
TRBV28 CASSLDGRRNTIYF
TRBV7-7 CASSHVSPGHPPETQYF
TRBV5-5 CASSSHDRVTYNEQFF
TRBV11-2 CASSFRAGKGETQYF
TRBV18 CASSPAGNYNSPLHF
TRBV9 CASSANYGYTF
TRBV18 CASSPPGRSSGNTIYF
TRBV6-5 CASSFSRVQSSNTIYF
TRBV9 CASSVANTGVGGGELFF
TRBV6-5 CASSPPGGRAEAFF
TRBV29-1 CSVPGQSTDTQYF
TRBV27 CASSLQGAGTGELFF
TRBV3-1/TRBV3-2 CASSQWRVRDSPLHF
TRBV18 CASSPRISGGGTEAFF
TRBV6-6 CASSYQGSGGTEAFF
TRBV18 CASSPPAAGETEAFF